This is a list of T cell receptor beta chains from one sample in a study of post-analysis software for immune sequencing data. MiXCR, applied by TCRdb to the PCR reads, yields one record per CDR3 protein. The sample shows hundreds of thousands of distinct CDR3 sequences, roughly 38% of them seen only once. The sequenced sample was blood. The source is a girl aged 2 to 9 with multiple sclerosis. The CDR3 runs from the conserved cysteine through the conserved F or W. D genes are given only for firm matches. Expanded clones are given a class, and other clones once, few, many or no size at all.

NA	TRBV7-3	NA	TRBJ2-3	16	TGTGCCAGCAGCTCCCAGGTGGGCGTTGTCACAGATACGCAGTATTTT	CASSSQVGVVTDTQYF
few	TRBV27	NA	TRBJ2-7	15	TGTGCCAGCAGTTACGGCCCAGGATTCTCCTACGAGCAGTACTTC	CASSYGPGFSYEQYF
NA	TRBV5-1	NA	TRBJ2-1	20	TGCGCCAGCAGCTTATTTGCTACCCGTCAATGGTCAGGAGATTACAATGAGCAGTTCTTC	CASSLFATRQWSGDYNEQFF
NA	TRBV6-1	NA	TRBJ1-4	15	TGTGCCAGCAGTGAAAGGGGGGGGATTTATGAAAAACTGTTTTTT	CASSERGGIYEKLFF
few	TRBV5-1	NA	TRBJ1-2	17	TGCGCCAGCAGCTTGGATAGGGAGGCGATGCTAATCTATGGCTACACCTTC	CASSLDREAMLIYGYTF
few	TRBV5-1	NA	TRBJ2-1	14	TGCGCCAGCAGCTTCAGGGCAGGGTCAAATGAGCAGTTCTTC	CASSFRAGSNEQFF
few	TRBV6-5	TRBD1	TRBJ2-7	15	TGTGCCAGCAGTTACTCGACAGGGGGGTCGTTCGAGCAGTACTTC	CASSYSTGGSFEQYF
NA	TRBV24-1	TRBD2	TRBJ2-3	14	TGTGCCACCAGGAGCGGGGGAAGCACAGATACGCAGTATTTT	CATRSGGSTDTQYF
NA	TRBV9	NA	TRBJ2-5	13	TGTGCCAGCAGCGATGGGACTCGGGAGACCCAGTACTTC	CASSDGTRETQYF
NA	TRBV2	NA	TRBJ2-6	14	TGTGCCAGCACCCGAAGCTCTGGGGCCAACGTCCTGACTTTC	CASTRSSGANVLTF
few	TRBV2	TRBD2	TRBJ2-1	16	TGTGCCAGCAGTGAAGCGCCAGCGGGGGCGGTTGGTGAGCAGTTCTTC	CASSEAPAGAVGEQFF
NA	TRBV12-3/TRBV12-4	NA	TRBJ2-1	17	TGTGCCAGCAGTCCAAAGGCCGGATCTCATTCCTACAATGAGCAGTTCTTC	CASSPKAGSHSYNEQFF
NA	TRBV7-9	TRBD1	TRBJ1-4	14	TGTGCCAGCAGCCGGGACAGGGGCCAAGAAAAACTGTTTTTT	CASSRDRGQEKLFF
NA	TRBV30	NA	TRBJ2-7	13	TGTGCCTGGAGTCCATTCGGGACCTCCGAGCAGTACTTC	CAWSPFGTSEQYF
NA	TRBV6-1	TRBD1	TRBJ2-3	15	TGTGCCAGCAGCGGGACAGAACCTAGCACAGATACGCAGTATTTT	CASSGTEPSTDTQYF
NA	TRBV7-9	NA	TRBJ2-3	14	TGTGCCAGCATTTCCTCGGCCTCTTTGGTTACGCAGTATTTT	CASISSASLVTQYF
NA	TRBV11-2	TRBD2	TRBJ2-7	14	TGTGCCAGCAGTAGACTAGCGGGGAAGTACGAGCAGTACTTC	CASSRLAGKYEQYF
NA	TRBV6-5	TRBD2	TRBJ2-1	17	TGTGCCAGCAGTTACTTCCCCGGGACTAGACGCTACAATGAGCAGTTCTTC	CASSYFPGTRRYNEQFF
NA	TRBV4-2	NA	TRBJ2-5	13	TGTGCCAGCAGCCCCGAGGGTTTGGGCGACCAGTACTTC	CASSPEGLGDQYF
few	TRBV29-1	NA	TRBJ1-1	14	TGCAGCGTCATATCATGGGGGGGCGGCACTGAAGCTTTCTTT	CSVISWGGGTEAFF
few	TRBV6-1	TRBD1	TRBJ2-7	20	TGTGCCAGCAGTGAAGAGACCAGACTCGGGGCAGACAGGGGGCTCGGCGAGCAGTACTTC	CASSEETRLGADRGLGEQYF
NA	TRBV6-6	NA	TRBJ2-7	14	TGTGCCAGCAGTCTCCGGGACGACTCCTACGAGCAGTACTTC	CASSLRDDSYEQYF
NA	TRBV28	NA	TRBJ2-7	14	TGTGCCAGCAGTCCCGGGACATCACCCTACGAGCAGTACTTC	CASSPGTSPYEQYF
once	TRBV12-3/TRBV12-4	NA	TRBJ1-2	12	TGTGCCAGCAGTTCCGACTTGTCTGGCTACACCTTC	CASSSDLSGYTF
NA	TRBV12-3/TRBV12-4	NA	TRBJ1-5	13	TGTGCCAGCAGGGGACCCCCTGGGCAGCCCCAGCATTTT	CASRGPPGQPQHF
NA	TRBV15	NA	TRBJ2-5	14	TGTGCCACCAGCAGAGATCGACACCAAGAGACCCAGTACTTC	CATSRDRHQETQYF
NA	TRBV20-1	NA	TRBJ2-7	18	TGCAGTGCCGAAAAGTATTCTCAGGGTACAGTTAAATGCTACGAGCAGTACTTC	CSAEKYSQGTVKCYEQYF
few	TRBV12-3/TRBV12-4	NA	TRBJ2-7	15	TGTGCCAGCAGTTTGGGGTTTCCAAGCTCCTACGAGCAGTACTTC	CASSLGFPSSYEQYF
NA	TRBV4-1	NA	TRBJ1-4	13	TGCGCCAGCAGCCAATACGTTGGGGAAAAACTGTTTTTT	CASSQYVGEKLFF
NA	TRBV4-1	NA	TRBJ2-3	17	TGCGCCAGCAGCCATCTCCCGGGACCCCGAATTACAGATACGCAGTATTTT	CASSHLPGPRITDTQYF
NA	TRBV10-3	NA	TRBJ1-1	16	TGTGCCACCAGTGACTCCCCAGGCGGGACGAACACTGAAGCTTTCTTT	CATSDSPGGTNTEAFF
NA	TRBV20-1	TRBD1	TRBJ2-7	14	TGCAGTGTTAGAGATTACAGGGGCATTTACGAGCAGTACTTC	CSVRDYRGIYEQYF
NA	TRBV5-1	NA	TRBJ2-5	15	TGCGCCAGCAGCTTGGAGGACGGCGCCCTACGGGCCCAGTACTTC	CASSLEDGALRAQYF
NA	TRBV15	NA	TRBJ1-2	14	TGTGCCACCAGCAGAGATTTGACGGGCTATGGCTACACCTTC	CATSRDLTGYGYTF
NA	TRBV7-6	TRBD1	TRBJ2-5	15	TGTGCCAGCAGCATCTCCGGGACAGTGGGAGAGACCCAGTACTTC	CASSISGTVGETQYF
few	TRBV29-1	NA	TRBJ1-2	14	TGCAGCGTTGTTGAGGACAGTTCTAACTATGGCTACACCTTC	CSVVEDSSNYGYTF
once	TRBV28	NA	TRBJ2-6	16	TGTGCCAGCAGTTTTACTCGCGACTCTGGGGCCAACGTCCTGACTTTC	CASSFTRDSGANVLTF
NA	TRBV7-2	TRBD2	TRBJ2-3	14	TGTGCCAGCAGCTTGTCTAGCGGGGATAGTACGCAGTATTTT	CASSLSSGDSTQYF
few	TRBV20-1	TRBD2	TRBJ2-1	18	TGCAGTGCTTTTCCCGGGACTAGCGGGAGGGCCTCCTACAATGAGCAGTTCTTC	CSAFPGTSGRASYNEQFF
NA	TRBV7-2	NA	TRBJ2-5	14	TGTGCCAGCAGCTTAGGGAGGGGAGGCCATGAGCAGTACTTC	CASSLGRGGHEQYF
NA	TRBV7-6	NA	TRBJ2-1	14	TGTGCCAGCAGCTTAAGCGGGTTAGGGGTTGAGCAGTTCTTC	CASSLSGLGVEQFF
once	TRBV15	NA	TRBJ1-4	15	TGTGTCACCAGCAGAGGCGGGCCGGAGGGTGAAAAACTGTTTTTT	CVTSRGGPEGEKLFF
NA	TRBV7-8	NA	TRBJ2-5	14	TGTGCCAGCAGCCCACCTAGGCCCCAGGAGACCCAGTACTTC	CASSPPRPQETQYF
NA	TRBV11-2	TRBD2	TRBJ2-3	19	TGTGCCAGCAGTTGGGGACTAGCGGGCCCTTTGACCCCCACAGATACGCAGTATTTT	CASSWGLAGPLTPTDTQYF
NA	TRBV20-1	TRBD2	TRBJ2-1	15	TGCAGTGCTAGAGATAGAGAGCGGGGCGCCAATGAGCAGTTCTTC	CSARDRERGANEQFF
NA	TRBV29-1	NA	TRBJ2-3	13	TGCAGCGTTGACAGGGAAGAGACAGATACGCAGTATTTT	CSVDREETDTQYF
few	TRBV7-2	NA	TRBJ1-5	15	TGTGCCAGCAGCTTATGGATCGGGAGCAATCAGCCCCAGCATTTT	CASSLWIGSNQPQHF
NA	TRBV5-1	NA	TRBJ1-6	16	TGCGCCAGCAGCTTGGGAAGGGGCAGGGGTGATTCACCCCTCCACTTT	CASSLGRGRGDSPLHF
NA	TRBV9	NA	TRBJ2-2	15	TGTGCCAGCAGCGTAGGGTCAGCCAACACCGGGGAGCTGTTTTTT	CASSVGSANTGELFF
NA	TRBV20-1	NA	TRBJ1-6	17	TGCAGTGCTAGAGATCCAAAGAAGAGCTCCTATAATTCACCCCTCCACTTT	CSARDPKKSSYNSPLHF